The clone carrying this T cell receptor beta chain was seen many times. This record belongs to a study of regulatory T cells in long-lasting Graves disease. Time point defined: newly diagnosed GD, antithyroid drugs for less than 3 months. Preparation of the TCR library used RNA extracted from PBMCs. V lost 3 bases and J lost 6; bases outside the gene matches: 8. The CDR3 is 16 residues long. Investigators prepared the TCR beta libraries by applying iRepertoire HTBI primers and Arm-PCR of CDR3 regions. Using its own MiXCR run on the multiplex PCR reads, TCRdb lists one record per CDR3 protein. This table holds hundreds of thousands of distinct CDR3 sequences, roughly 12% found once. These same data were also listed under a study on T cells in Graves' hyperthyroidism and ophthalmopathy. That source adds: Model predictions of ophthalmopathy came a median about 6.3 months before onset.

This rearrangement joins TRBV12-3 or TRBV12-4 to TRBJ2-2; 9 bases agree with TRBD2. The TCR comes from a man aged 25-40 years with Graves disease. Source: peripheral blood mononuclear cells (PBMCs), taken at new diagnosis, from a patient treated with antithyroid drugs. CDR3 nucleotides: TGTGCCAGCAGTTTCTTGGCGGGAGGGCATGCCGGGGAGCTGTTTTTT. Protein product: CASSFLAGGHAGELFF.